These T cell receptor beta chains were read from a single sample in a study of immune evolution from preneoplasia to lung adenocarcinoma. Here immunoSEQ multiplex PCR was the method, and the copy in TCRdb shows in-frame clones only, minus some. The sample holds 10,000 or so clones, 70% to 80% seen once. The specimen was FFPE minimally invasive lung adenocarcinoma tissue. These receptor sequences come from a donor at least 70 years old with lung adenocarcinoma. CDR3s leave out the opening cysteine and the closing phenylalanine or tryptophan.

v_call	j_call	cdr3_aa
TRBV27	TRBJ2-1	ASSLYNEQF
TRBV4-1	TRBJ2-2	ASSQARGQFANTGELF
TRBV29-1	TRBJ1-2	SVDVAGQALDGYT
TRBV6-1	TRBJ2-2	ASSELAGNTGELF
TRBV2	TRBJ2-4	AGRGQGGIQY
TRBV28	TRBJ1-5	ASSLSWARNQPQH
TRBV29-1	TRBJ2-7	SVETGPYEQY
TRBV6-1	TRBJ2-7	ASSAGQGLAGGRGEQY
TRBV7-2	TRBJ2-5	ASSSLRWGAETQY
TRBV25-1	TRBJ1-1	ASSHPGAVNTEAF
TRBV20-1	TRBJ2-5	SASIQETQY
TRBV25-1	TRBJ2-5	ASSERGGRETQY
TRBV5-1	TRBJ2-7	ASSLVDRGREEQY
TRBV4-1	TRBJ2-7	ASSQAGTSGSYEQY
TRBV5-1	TRBJ2-5	ASSSWTSAETQY
TRBV15	TRBJ2-1	ATSGKTGTSGDRGSYNEQF